The 5 T cell receptor beta chains given below trace back to one sample, sequenced in a study of cytomegalovirus exposure and HLA in healthy donors. PCR used 60 Vbeta primers and 13 Jbeta primers. TCRdb's table, derived via immunoSEQ multiplex PCR, lists solely in-frame clones and lacks some. The sample records hundreds of thousands of clones, approximately 84% being singletons. The sequencing sample was made of PBMCs. These receptor sequences come from a girl between 2 and 10 years old in good health and CMV-seronegative.

The rearrangement joins TRBV10-3 to TRBJ2-3; the match to TRBD2 covers 10 bases. Trimming took 7 bases from V and 5 from J; bases not matched to a gene: 9. The CDR3 loop spans 15 amino acids. Germline CDR1 ENHRY, CDR2 SYGVKD. The CDR3 here is CAIKGTSEVGDTQYF. CDR3 sequence (DNA): TGTGCCATCAAGGGGACTAGCGAGGTGGGAGATACGCAGTATTTT.

This chain joins TRBV2 and TRBJ2-3; 7 bases are a match to TRBD1. The CDR3 is 15 amino acids. V was pared by 6 bases and J by 3 bases, with 9 bases of the junction left unmatched. The germline CDR1 and CDR2 sequences are SNHLY and FYNNEI. The CDR3 DNA reads as TGTGCCAGCAGACCGACAGGGAAATGGACAGATACGCAGTATTTT. Its protein product is CASRPTGKWTDTQYF.

This clone was detected a few times. The chain has TRBV6-4 and TRBJ2-1; 7 positions agree with TRBD1. The length of the CDR3 is 17 residues. In germline, CDR1 is MRHNA, CDR2 SNTAGT. V shed 4 bases and J 0 bases; nucleotides not matched to a gene: 9. As DNA, the CDR3 is TGTGCCAGCAGTGCCGACGGACAGGCCGACTCCTACAATGAGCAGTTCTTC. Residues: CASSADGQADSYNEQFF.

The gene calls are TRBV19 and TRBJ2-7; D gene unclear. Trimming took 2 bases from V and 3 from J, leaving 11 bases between them. The CDR3 extends over 14 amino acids. CDR1 and CDR2 from the germline V gene are LNHDA and SQIVND (reference sequence). CDR3 residues: CASSIKYSYYEQYF. CDR3 sequence (DNA): TGTGCCAGTAGTATAAAGTACAGCTACTACGAGCAGTACTTC.

The V gene is TRBV2, the J gene TRBJ2-7; 11 bases fit TRBD2. CDR1 and CDR2 from the germline V gene are SNHLY and FYNNEI. V was clipped by 8 bases and J by 5 bases; unmatched bases: 8. The CDR3 spans 14 residues. The CDR3 loop reads CASLVAGGPDEQYF. CDR3 DNA sequence: TGTGCCAGCTTGGTAGCGGGAGGGCCCGACGAGCAGTACTTC.